This T cell receptor (beta chain) came from a study of blood T cells in healthy people across ages. This CDR3 comprises 14 residues. Germline CDR1 SQVTM, CDR2 ANQGSEA. V lost 4 bases, J lost 4 bases, and 7 bases stayed unmatched. The study's findings and limits: Correlation between TCR beta diversity and naive T cell percentage was strong.

About this clonotype itself: Its antigen is not identified.

The second PCR ran about 6 to 12 cycles with a sample-barcoded 5' primer and J-beta primers. All samples yielded 3 million or more CDR3-containing paired-end reads. TCRdb itself ran the 5' RACE reads through MiXCR, one entry per CDR3 protein. The data show about 930,000 distinct CDR3 sequences, around 29% seen once. These data also formed part of another study, on T cells of mothers and their children. That work contributes: The data showed no persistent microchimeric T cell clones.

The TCR was taken from a woman aged 40 to 50 in good health. The sample was blood. The chain uses TRBV29-1 and TRBJ1-1; 9 bases match TRBD1. CDR3 bases: TGCAGCGTTGGAGGGACAGGGCCGAGCACTGAAGCTTTCTTT. Encoded protein: CSVGGTGPSTEAFF.